Listed below are T cell receptor beta chains from one sample, sequenced in a study of T cell responses to AZD1222 COVID-19 vaccine. TCRdb's copy holds only in-frame clones and misses some; the assay was immunoSEQ multiplex PCR. Among roughly 120,000 clones listed, around 89% were seen once. This material consisted of peripheral blood, taken on day 0 of AZD1222 vaccination. These receptors all come from an adult in good health. CDR3s include the opening cysteine and the closing phenylalanine or tryptophan. D genes are given only for firm matches. Clone size is stated in some rows and not others, as once, few, many or a class when expanded.

j_call	v_call	clone_size	d_call	cdr3_aa	cdr3_nt
TRBJ1-1	TRBV3-1/TRBV3-2	NA	NA	CASSQPLGPEAFF	TGTGCCAGCAGCCAACCCCTGGGACCTGAAGCTTTCTTT
TRBJ2-3	TRBV7-3	NA	TRBD2	CASSRAGAKDTQYF	TGTGCCAGCAGCCGAGCGGGGGCCAAAGATACGCAGTATTTT
TRBJ1-1	TRBV6-5	NA	NA	CASSYSAGRGVTEAFF	TGTGCCAGCAGTTACTCGGCGGGGCGAGGGGTCACTGAAGCTTTCTTT
TRBJ1-3	TRBV29-1	NA	NA	CSAGQGNTIYF	TGCAGCGCTGGACAGGGAAACACCATATATTTT
TRBJ1-2	TRBV19	NA	TRBD1	CASQDRGRGVYGYTF	TGTGCCAGCCAGGACAGGGGGCGAGGGGTTTATGGCTACACCTTC
TRBJ1-5	TRBV28	NA	NA	CASSSFSGGNQPQHF	TGTGCCAGCAGTTCATTCTCGGGGGGCAATCAGCCCCAGCATTTT
TRBJ1-2	TRBV29-1	NA	NA	CSVDPREQGSGDGYTF	TGCAGCGTTGACCCTAGGGAACAGGGATCGGGCGATGGCTACACCTTC
TRBJ1-2	TRBV4-1	NA	TRBD1	CASSYADRVYGYTF	TGCGCCAGCAGCTACGCTGACAGGGTTTATGGCTACACCTTC
TRBJ2-5	TRBV6-1	NA	NA	CASSEMNPARYF	TGTGCCAGCAGTGAAATGAATCCAGCTCGGTACTTC
TRBJ1-3	TRBV5-1	NA	NA	CASKNPSGNTIYF	TGCGCCAGCAAAAACCCCTCTGGAAACACCATATATTTT
TRBJ1-1	TRBV5-1	NA	TRBD1	CASGKTGVNTEAFF	TGCGCCAGCGGCAAGACAGGGGTTAACACTGAAGCTTTCTTT
TRBJ2-5	TRBV11-3	NA	NA	CASSLSRGAETQYF	TGTGCCAGCAGCTTGTCTCGGGGAGCCGAGACCCAGTACTTC
TRBJ2-2	TRBV9	NA	NA	CASSVGGRNTGELFF	TGTGCCAGCAGCGTAGGTGGACGAAACACCGGGGAGCTGTTTTTT
TRBJ1-1	TRBV5-1	NA	TRBD1	CASSPSGQGGTEAFF	TGCGCCAGCAGCCCATCGGGACAGGGGGGAACTGAAGCTTTCTTT
TRBJ1-3	TRBV7-2	NA	NA	CASSLHLSQGSGNTIYF	TGTGCCAGCAGCCTCCATCTGAGCCAGGGGTCTGGAAACACCATATATTTT
TRBJ2-3	TRBV10-3	NA	NA	CAIRSGASTDTQYF	TGTGCCATCAGATCAGGGGCTAGCACAGATACGCAGTATTTT
TRBJ2-7	TRBV6-1	NA	NA	CASSEAQGSEQYF	TGTGCCAGCAGTGAAGCGCAGGGATCCGAGCAGTACTTC
TRBJ1-6	TRBV6-5	NA	NA	CASRPTGLSSPLHF	TGTGCCAGCAGGCCTACAGGTTTAAGTTCACCCCTCCACTTT
TRBJ2-3	TRBV5-4	NA	TRBD2	CASSSTLAVSTDTQYF	TGTGCCAGCAGCTCGACTCTAGCGGTGAGCACAGATACGCAGTATTTT
TRBJ1-2	TRBV6-5	NA	NA	CASSYLGLGYTF	TGTGCCAGCAGTTATTTAGGGCTCGGCTACACCTTC
TRBJ2-1	TRBV9	once	TRBD2	CASSAARTSGGWNNEQFF	TGTGCCAGCAGCGCCGCTAGGACTAGCGGGGGTTGGAACAATGAGCAGTTCTTC
TRBJ1-1	TRBV19	NA	TRBD1	CASSNRDRNTAAFF	TGTGCCAGTAGTAACCGGGACAGGAACACTGCCGCTTTCTTT
TRBJ2-5	TRBV5-4	once	TRBD1	CASSSRTGGETQYF	TGTGCCAGCAGCTCCAGGACAGGAGGCGAGACCCAGTACTTC
TRBJ1-1	TRBV7-9	few	NA	CASSLGRPIFTSDTEAFF	TGTGCCAGCAGCCTGGGACGCCCGATTTTTACGTCCGACACTGAAGCTTTCTTT
TRBJ2-7	TRBV4-1	once	TRBD1	CASSPLNRQGPTAEQYF	TGCGCCAGCAGCCCCTTAAATCGACAGGGGCCTACAGCCGAGCAGTACTTC
TRBJ2-5	TRBV7-6	NA	NA	CASSDTWEQETQYF	TGTGCCAGCAGCGATACGTGGGAACAAGAGACCCAGTACTTC
TRBJ2-1	TRBV5-3	NA	TRBD1	CARSSQGIEQFF	TGTGCCAGAAGCTCACAGGGGATTGAGCAGTTCTTC
TRBJ1-1	TRBV2	NA	NA	CASTNRGGTEAFF	TGTGCCAGCACGAATAGGGGTGGGACTGAAGCTTTCTTT
TRBJ1-2	TRBV5-1	once	NA	CASSFDGNYGYTF	TGCGCCAGCAGCTTTGACGGTAACTATGGCTACACCTTC
TRBJ2-7	TRBV19	NA	TRBD1	CASSPTGTGLLSTKQYF	TGTGCCAGTAGTCCAACCGGGACAGGACTCCTATCTACGAAGCAGTACTTC
TRBJ1-5	TRBV6-6	NA	NA	CASREGYGQPQHF	TGTGCCAGCCGCGAAGGGTACGGGCAGCCCCAGCATTTT
TRBJ2-5	TRBV6-5	NA	NA	CASSLQETQYF	TGTGCCAGCAGTCTACAAGAGACCCAGTACTTC